This entry lists 31 T cell receptor beta chains sequenced from one sample in a study of cytomegalovirus exposure and HLA in healthy donors (dated by TCRdb to about 2017). The protocol used for the library was the immunoSEQ multiplex PCR assay. For the multiplex PCR, a mixture combining 60 forward primers for TCR Vbeta segments and 13 reverse primers for TCR Jbeta segments was used. Entries here come from immuneACCESS through TCRdb and include only in-frame sequences with V and J called. Some clones fail to appear in such tables; in the studies checked, an unresolved V gene covers under half of the shortfall, and the cause of the remainder is unknown. This sample comprises under 250,000 clones, 79% of them detected only once. Together, the top ten hold approximately 4.4% of the sample. Sequencing was performed on PBMCs. The receptor set was obtained from a woman in her twenties or thirties in good health and CMV-seropositive.

This clone was counted a single time. V and J are TRBV4-1 and TRBJ2-2; the match to TRBD1 covers 11 bases. V was pared by 4 bases and J by 4 bases, with 11 bases of the junction left unmatched. The germline CDR1 and CDR2 sequences are MGHRA and YSYEKL. The CDR3 consists of 18 residues. DNA of the CDR3: TGCGCCAGCAGCCGCTATACCGGACAGGGGGCCGGCACCGGGGAGCTGTTTTTT. Its translation: CASSRYTGQGAGTGELFF.

This clone was detected only a few times. This chain connects TRBV9 to TRBJ2-7, with 7 positions matching TRBD2. V was clipped by 3 bases and J by 4 bases; unmatched bases: 7. The CDR3 contains 14 residues. Germline lookup yields CDR1 SGDLS and CDR2 YYNGEE. The CDR3 nucleotides read TGTGCCAGCAGCGGTAGGGAGGGACCTTACGAGCAGTACTTC. Translation gives CASSGREGPYEQYF.

The chain has TRBV18 and TRBJ1-2; D gene unclear. The CDR3 is 15 residues long. Trimming took off 3 bases at V and 8 bases at J, with 19 bases between the two ends. CDR1 KGHSH and CDR2 LQKENI come from the germline V gene. CDR3 in amino acids: CASSPAGSGLWGYTF. The CDR3 coding sequence is TGTGCCAGCTCACCTGCGGGTAGCGGATTATGGGGCTACACCTTC.

The chain carries TRBV6-6 and TRBJ2-7, with a possible D match to TRBD2 (5 bases). The V gene lost 7 bases and the J gene lost 0 bases, with 10 bases spanning the gap. CDR3 length: 13 residues. Germline V gene data show CDR1 as MNHNY and CDR2 as SVGAGI (reference sequence). CDR3 residues: CASTEGNSYEQYF. The CDR3 region has the DNA TGTGCCAGCACTGAGGGAAACTCCTACGAGCAGTACTTC.

This clone was seen a handful of times. This chain joins TRBV5-1 and TRBJ2-1, with a weak D call TRBD1 (5 bases). This CDR3 is 15 amino acids long. Germline CDR1 reads SGHRS; CDR2 reads YFSETQ. V was clipped by 0 bases and J by 8 bases, with 15 bases between them. Here the CDR3 DNA reads TGCGCCAGCAGCTTGGTGGGTAGTCCCAGGGATGAGCAGTTCTTC. Its translation is CASSLVGSPRDEQFF.

The gene calls are TRBV6-5 and TRBJ1-5; possibly TRBD1 for D (5 bases). Trimming took off 0 bases at V and 2 bases at J, with 11 bases between the two ends. CDR1 is MNHEY and CDR2 is SVGAGI in the germline V gene. This CDR3 spans 16 amino acids. The CDR3, as DNA: TGTGCCAGCAGTTACTCCAGGGAAGGAGGCAATCAGCCCCAGCATTTT. The encoded protein is CASSYSREGGNQPQHF.

J is TRBJ1-1 and V is TRBV29-1; possibly TRBD1 for D (5 bases). V was cut by 6 bases and J by 6 bases, with 11 bases left in between. This CDR3 has 11 amino acids. Germline assignment: CDR1 SQVTM and CDR2 ANQGSEA. The chain's CDR3 is CSVTDKPEAFF. The CDR3 nucleotides are TGCAGCGTGACAGATAAACCTGAAGCTTTCTTT. The full variable domain, completed using reference TRBV29-1 and TRBJ1-1, is SAVISQKPSRDICQRGTSLTIQCQVDSQVTMMFWYRQQPGQSLTLIATANQGSEATYESGFVIDKFPISRPNLTFSTLTVSNMSPEDSSIYLCSVTDKPEAFFGQGTRLTVV.

This chain uses TRBV7-9 with TRBJ1-3; 7 bases are a match to TRBD1. Unmatched junction bases numbered 3, after V lost 5 bases and J lost 2 bases. In germline, CDR1 is SEHNR, CDR2 FQNEAQ (reference sequence). The CDR3 totals 14 residues. The CDR3 DNA follows: TGTGCCAGCAGCCCGACAGGGCCTGGAAACACCATATATTTT. It codes for CASSPTGPGNTIYF.

The chain couples TRBV9 to TRBJ2-1, with D perhaps TRBD2 (5 bases). CDR3 length: 12 residues. Germline loops: CDR1 SGDLS, CDR2 YYNGEE. V lost 3 bases to trimming and J lost 9 bases, with 10 bases between them. The CDR3 sequence: CASSANEGEQFF. The CDR3 DNA is TGTGCCAGCAGCGCCAATGAGGGTGAGCAGTTCTTC. Complete variable domain (other parts from reference TRBV9 and TRBJ2-1): DSGVTQTPKHLITATGQRVTLRCSPRSGDLSVYWYQQSLDQGLQFLIQYYNGEERAKGNILERFSAQQFPDLHSELNLSSLELGDSALYFCASSANEGEQFFGPGTRLTVL.

The chain combines TRBV7-9 with TRBJ2-7; possible D gene TRBD2, 6 bases. CDR1 and CDR2 (germline): SEHNR, FQNEAQ (reference sequence). The CDR3 sequence is 15 residues long. Trimming stripped 3 bases from V and 0 bases from J, with 12 bases between. CDR3 sequence: CASSLASAYSYEQYF. For the CDR3, the DNA is TGTGCCAGCAGCTTGGCTAGCGCCTACTCCTACGAGCAGTACTTC.

This clone was found a few times. The chain links TRBV10-2 to TRBJ2-1, with 9 bases lining up with TRBD2. Germline V gene lookup returns CDR1 WSHSY and CDR2 SAAADI. The J segment lost 5 bases and the V segment lost 10 bases, leaving 6 bases of the junction unmatched. This CDR3 contains 13 residues. CDR3 protein: CATLRLADNEQFF. The CDR3 DNA reads TGCGCCACCCTCCGACTAGCGGACAATGAGCAGTTCTTC.

The chain has TRBV4-1 and TRBJ2-2; 8 positions agree with TRBD2. CDR3 length: 16 residues. V lost 9 bases, J lost 6 bases, and 15 bases stayed unmatched. From germline, CDR1 is MGHRA and CDR2 YSYEKL. The CDR3 loop is CASGLAKTSMAGELFF. As DNA, the CDR3 is TGCGCCAGTGGACTAGCCAAAACCTCGATGGCCGGGGAGCTGTTTTTT.

This clone appeared a single time. This chain connects TRBV5-6 to TRBJ2-1; maybe TRBD1 (5 bases). Germline V gene sequence: CDR1 SGHDT, CDR2 YYEEEE. V was cut by 0 bases and J by 5 bases, with 15 bases left in between. The CDR3 consists of 16 residues. In DNA, the CDR3 is TGTGCCAGCAGCTTGGCCCCTCAGGGATCTAACAATGAGCAGTTCTTC. Protein product: CASSLAPQGSNNEQFF. The whole variable domain, remainder taken from reference TRBV5-6 and TRBJ2-1, is DAGVTQSPTHLIKTRGQQVTLRCSPKSGHDTVSWYQQALGQGPQFIFQYYEEEERQRGNFPDRFSGHQFPNYSSELNVNALLLGDSALYLCASSLAPQGSNNEQFFGPGTRLTVL.

This rearrangement joins TRBV19 to TRBJ1-1, with TRBD1 matching 9 bases. Germline V gene sequence: CDR1 LNHDA, CDR2 SQIVND (reference sequence). The CDR3 loop spans 18 amino acids. After removal of 5 bases from V and 1 base from J, the junction contained 14 bases not matched to a gene. CDR3 bases: TGTGCCAGTAGTCCTGAACCTCGGACAGGGGCGTGGAACACTGAAGCTTTCTTT. Its protein product is CASSPEPRTGAWNTEAFF.

The genes are TRBV29-1 and TRBJ1-1, with 8 bases identical to TRBD1. This CDR3 is 15 amino acids long. The J segment lost 1 base and the V segment lost 1 base, leaving 5 bases of the junction unmatched. Germline V gene sequence: CDR1 SQVTM, CDR2 ANQGSEA. In DNA, the CDR3 is TGCAGCGTTGAAGGTGCGACAGGGGCGAACACTGAAGCTTTCTTT. It encodes CSVEGATGANTEAFF.

This clone was found many times. A read error may account for a junction end that differs from germline. The chain carries TRBV11-3 and TRBJ2-5; D not certain. This CDR3 has 12 amino acids. CDR1 is SGHNT and CDR2 is YENEEA in the germline V gene. CDR3 amino acids: CASTLREETQYF. For the CDR3, the DNA is TGTGCCAGCACCTTACGGGAAGAGACCCAGTACTTC.

The gene calls are TRBV6-5 and TRBJ1-4, with 9 bases that match TRBD1. Trimming removed 3 bases from V and 8 bases from J; junction bases left unmatched: 10. Per the germline V gene, CDR1 is MNHEY and CDR2 is SVGAGI. The CDR3 loop spans 16 amino acids. The chain's CDR3 is CASSYTGGTHGEKLFF. CDR3 coding DNA: TGTGCCAGCAGTTATACAGGGGGCACACATGGGGAAAAACTGTTTTTT.

This chain uses TRBV6-5 with TRBJ2-1, with TRBD2 matching over 9 bases. V gave up 6 bases and J gave up 13 bases; unmatched junction bases: 7. CDR1 is MNHEY, CDR2 SVGAGI, per germline. The CDR3 spans 12 residues. The DNA for the CDR3 is TGTGCCAGCAGGTTATTAGCGGGGGACCAGTTCTTC. It codes for CASRLLAGDQFF.

This clone was counted once. The chain combines TRBV5-6 with TRBJ2-2; 8 bases are shared with TRBD2. The CDR3 contains 16 residues. Germline V gene sequence: CDR1 SGHDT, CDR2 YYEEEE. J gave up 1 base and V 4 bases, and 6 bases lay outside the gene matches. The CDR3 DNA reads TGTGCCAGCAGCGTCTTAGCGGGGTGGAACACCGGGGAGCTGTTTTTT. Encoded protein: CASSVLAGWNTGELFF.

V gene TRBV5-6 combines with J gene TRBJ2-1; 8 bases fit TRBD1. J lost 6 bases, V lost 2 bases, and 1 base had no gene match. Germline V CDR1 and CDR2: SGHDT, YYEEEE. The CDR3 sequence is 13 residues long. For the CDR3, the DNA is TGTGCCAGCAGCTTACAGGGGGGCAATGAGCAGTTCTTC. It is translated as CASSLQGGNEQFF.

V and J are TRBV10-2 and TRBJ2-2, with D unclear. CDR1 and CDR2 (germline): WSHSY, SAAADI. The CDR3 has 12 amino acids. Trimming shortened V by 7 bases and J by 0 bases, and 3 bases separated the two germline ends. CDR3 bases: TGCGCCAGCACCTCGAACACCGGGGAGCTGTTTTTT. Protein product: CASTSNTGELFF.

This chain connects TRBV18 to TRBJ1-2, with D unclear. Trimming took 8 bases from V and 2 from J, leaving 12 bases between them. There are 13 residues in the CDR3. Germline-derived CDR1 and CDR2 are KGHSH and LQKENI. The CDR3 sequence: CASRGGENYGYTF. The CDR3 nucleotides are TGTGCCAGCCGAGGAGGTGAGAACTATGGCTACACCTTC.

The chain is built from TRBV6-6 and TRBJ2-7; 7 bases are shared with TRBD1. J was trimmed by 0 bases and V by 6 bases; bases with no gene match: 5. This CDR3 spans 14 amino acids. Per the germline V gene, CDR1 is MNHNY and CDR2 is SVGAGI (reference sequence). CDR3 loop: CASRKGQSSYEQYF. As DNA, the CDR3 is TGTGCCAGCAGAAAGGGACAGAGCTCCTACGAGCAGTACTTC.

This clone was seen a handful of times. This chain joins TRBV6-1 and TRBJ2-7, with no clear D. The CDR3 spans 15 residues. Germline V CDR1 and CDR2: MNHNS, SASEGT. The V gene lost 2 bases and the J gene lost 3 bases, with 14 bases spanning the gap. In DNA, the CDR3 is TGTGCCAGCAGTGAAAGAGAGATAAAAATCTACGAGCAGTACTTC. Its protein is CASSEREIKIYEQYF.

Here the CDR3 DNA reads TGTGCCAGCAGTTTCGGGTGGCGCAGGGGGCGGACTGAAGCTTTCTTT. Translating it yields CASSFGWRRGRTEAFF. This sequence joins TRBV28 and TRBJ1-1; TRBD1 agrees at 8 bases. Germline loops: CDR1 MDHEN, CDR2 SYDVKM. The ends lost 3 bases at V and 5 bases at J; junction bases unmatched: 11. The CDR3 consists of 16 residues.

The genes are TRBV30 and TRBJ1-4; D is undetermined. The CDR3 runs 12 residues. V lost 2 bases and J 4 bases, leaving 5 bases between the germline ends. CDR1 is GTSNPN and CDR2 is SVGIG in the germline V gene (reference sequence). CDR3 in DNA: TGTGCCTGGAGTAATCTTAATGAAAAACTGTTTTTT. Its translation is CAWSNLNEKLFF.

The chain uses TRBV15 and TRBJ2-3; D call uncertain. The CDR3 extends over 12 amino acids. Germline V lookup: CDR1 LNHNV, CDR2 YYDKDF (reference sequence). V was clipped by 3 bases and J by 6 bases, with 7 bases between them. The CDR3 coding sequence is TGTGCCACCAGCAGGGTCGGGGATACGCAGTATTTT. Residues: CATSRVGDTQYF.

This sequence joins TRBV9 and TRBJ2-2; a weak D match, TRBD2 (5 bases). The germline V gene encodes CDR1 SGDLS and CDR2 YYNGEE. Between the trimmed V and J ends, which lost 4 bases and 3 bases, there was a span of 13 bases. The length of the CDR3 is 15 residues. This chain's CDR3 is CASSSRGSHTGELFF. For the CDR3, the DNA is TGTGCCAGCAGCTCCCGTGGGAGCCACACCGGGGAGCTGTTTTTT.

J is TRBJ1-5 and V is TRBV6-5; D not resolved. The CDR3 totals 12 residues. V was shortened by 5 bases and J by 11 bases, with 13 bases between the two germline ends. Per germline, CDR1 MNHEY and CDR2 SVGAGI. The CDR3 is CASSNTDKAQHF. CDR3 nucleotide sequence: TGTGCCAGCAGTAACACAGACAAGGCCCAGCATTTT.

The J gene is TRBJ1-2, the V gene TRBV6-5; D is possibly TRBD1 (6 bases). The germline V gene has CDR1 MNHEY and CDR2 SVGAGI. The CDR3 extends over 16 amino acids. The V gene lost 0 bases and the J gene lost 0 bases, with 11 bases spanning the gap. The CDR3 DNA is TGTGCCAGCAGTTACTCGTGGCAGGGGCCTAACTATGGCTACACCTTC. This translates into CASSYSWQGPNYGYTF.

The rearrangement uses TRBV29-1 and TRBJ2-1, with D possibly TRBD2 on 6 matching bases. Germline values: CDR1 SQVTM, CDR2 ANQGSEA. The CDR3 has 15 amino acids. V was pared by 4 bases and J by 6 bases, with 19 bases between. The DNA for the CDR3 is TGCAGCGTTGGTTTCTCGGCCGGGGGTTCCAATGAGCAGTTCTTC. Protein sequence: CSVGFSAGGSNEQFF.